This TCR beta chain was identified during a study of graft-versus-host responses after intestinal transplantation. Overall study: Recipients got multivisceral, liver-intestinal, or isolated intestinal transplants. Induction using anti-thymocyte globulin, followed by tacrolimus and steroids for 2 to 4 years, was given to all recipients. Overall study results and limits: High graft-versus-host to host-versus-graft clonal ratios were found in allografts of patients who had graft-donor T cell macrochimerism. Early post-transplant HvG declines were associated with peak circulating GvH clone levels.

The CDR3 spans 15 residues. Germline-derived CDR1 and CDR2 are LNHDA and SQIVND (reference sequence). Trimming took off 4 bases at V and 0 bases at J, with 11 bases between the two ends. The method was immunoSEQ multiplex PCR; TCRdb's version includes in-frame clones alone and lacks a portion of them. The table shows roughly 120,000 clones, with 95% occurring only once. To note about this clone: Its matching antigen is unknown.

V gene TRBV19 combines with J gene TRBJ2-3, with no clear D. The sample was unstimulated CD8+ T cells sorted from spleen or lymph node cells, taken before intestinal transplant. The TCR comes from a human donor who received an intestinal transplant. Here the CDR3 DNA reads TGTGCCAGTAGTAGTCGGTCGGCTAGCACAGATACGCAGTATTTT. As protein: CASSSRSASTDTQYF.